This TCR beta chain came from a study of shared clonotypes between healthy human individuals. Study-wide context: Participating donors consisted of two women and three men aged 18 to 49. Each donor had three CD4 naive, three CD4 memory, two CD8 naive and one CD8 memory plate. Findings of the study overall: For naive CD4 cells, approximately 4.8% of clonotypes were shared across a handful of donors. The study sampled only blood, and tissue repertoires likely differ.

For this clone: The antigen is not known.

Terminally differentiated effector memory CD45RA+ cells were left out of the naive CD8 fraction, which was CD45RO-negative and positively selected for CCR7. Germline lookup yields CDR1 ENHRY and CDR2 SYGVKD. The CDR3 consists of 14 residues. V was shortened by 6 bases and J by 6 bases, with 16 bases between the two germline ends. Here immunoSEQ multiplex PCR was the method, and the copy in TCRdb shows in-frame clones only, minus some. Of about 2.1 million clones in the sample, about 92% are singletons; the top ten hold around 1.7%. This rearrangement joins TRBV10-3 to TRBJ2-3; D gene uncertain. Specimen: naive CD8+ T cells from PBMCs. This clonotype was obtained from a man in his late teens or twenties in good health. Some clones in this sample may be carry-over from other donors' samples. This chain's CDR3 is CAIRTTLRADTQYF. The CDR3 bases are TGTGCCATCAGGACCACTTTAAGAGCTGATACGCAGTATTTT.